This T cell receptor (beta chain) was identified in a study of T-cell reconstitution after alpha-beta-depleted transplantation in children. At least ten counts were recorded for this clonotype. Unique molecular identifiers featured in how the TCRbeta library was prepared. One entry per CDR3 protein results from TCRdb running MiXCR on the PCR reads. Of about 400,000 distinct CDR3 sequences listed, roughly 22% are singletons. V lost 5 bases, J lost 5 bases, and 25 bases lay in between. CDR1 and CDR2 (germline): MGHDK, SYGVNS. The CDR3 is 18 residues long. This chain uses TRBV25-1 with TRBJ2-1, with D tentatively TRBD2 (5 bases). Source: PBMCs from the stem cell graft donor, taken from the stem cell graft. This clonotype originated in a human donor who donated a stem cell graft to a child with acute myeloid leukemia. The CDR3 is CASSSHPGGRSYDNEQFF. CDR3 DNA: TGTGCCAGCAGTTCTCACCCTGGAGGTCGGAGCTACGACAATGAGCAGTTCTTC. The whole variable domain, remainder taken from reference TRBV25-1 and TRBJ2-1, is EADIYQTPRYLVIGTGKKITLECSQTMGHDKMYWYQQDPGMELHLIHYSYGVNSTEKGDLSSESTVSRIRTEHFPLTLESARPSHTSQYLCASSSHPGGRSYDNEQFFGPGTRLTVL.